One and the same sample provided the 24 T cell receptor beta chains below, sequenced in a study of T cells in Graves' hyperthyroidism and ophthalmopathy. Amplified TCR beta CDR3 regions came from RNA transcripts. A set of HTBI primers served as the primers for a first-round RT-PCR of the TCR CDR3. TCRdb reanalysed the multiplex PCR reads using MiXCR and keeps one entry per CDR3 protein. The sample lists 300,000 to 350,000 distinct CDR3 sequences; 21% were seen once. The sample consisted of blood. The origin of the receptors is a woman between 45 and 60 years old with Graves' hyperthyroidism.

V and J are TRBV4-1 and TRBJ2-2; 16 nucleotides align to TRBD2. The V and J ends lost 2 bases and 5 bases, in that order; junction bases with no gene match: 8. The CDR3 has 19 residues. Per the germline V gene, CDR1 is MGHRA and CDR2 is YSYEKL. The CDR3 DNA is TGCGCCAGCAGCCAACCGGGACTAGCGGGAGGGCCTCGGACCGGGGAGCTGTTTTTT. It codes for CASSQPGLAGGPRTGELFF.

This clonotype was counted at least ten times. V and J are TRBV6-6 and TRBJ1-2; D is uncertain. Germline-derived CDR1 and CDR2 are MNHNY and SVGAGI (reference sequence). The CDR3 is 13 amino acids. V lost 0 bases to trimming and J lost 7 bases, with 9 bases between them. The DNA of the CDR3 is TGTGCCAGCAGTTACTCTCGGGAGAGTGGCTACACCTTC. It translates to CASSYSRESGYTF.

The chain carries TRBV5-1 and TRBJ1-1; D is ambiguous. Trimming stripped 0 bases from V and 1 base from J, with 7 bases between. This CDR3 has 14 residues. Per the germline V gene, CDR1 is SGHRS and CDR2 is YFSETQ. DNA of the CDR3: TGCGCCAGCAGCTTGGCACCAGGGAACACTGAAGCTTTCTTT. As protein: CASSLAPGNTEAFF.

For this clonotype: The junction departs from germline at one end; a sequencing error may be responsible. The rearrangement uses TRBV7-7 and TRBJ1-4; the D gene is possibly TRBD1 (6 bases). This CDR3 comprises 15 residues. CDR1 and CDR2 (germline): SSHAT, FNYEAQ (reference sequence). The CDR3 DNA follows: TGTGCTAGCAACGGACAGAAAACAACTAATGAAAAACTGTTTTTT. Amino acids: CASNGQKTTNEKLFF. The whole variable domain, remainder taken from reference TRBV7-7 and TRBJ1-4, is GAGVSQSPRYKVTKRGQDVTLRCDPISSHATLYWYQQALGQGPEFLTYFNYEAQPDKSGLPSDRFSAERPEGSISTLTIQRTEQRDSAMYRCASNGQKTTNEKLFFGSGTQLSVL.

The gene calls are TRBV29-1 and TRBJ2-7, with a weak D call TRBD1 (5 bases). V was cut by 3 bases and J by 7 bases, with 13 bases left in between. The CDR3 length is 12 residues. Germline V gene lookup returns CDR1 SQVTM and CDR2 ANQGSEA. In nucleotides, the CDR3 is TGCAGCGTTGATGGGTACAAGGGGGAGCAGTACTTC. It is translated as CSVDGYKGEQYF.

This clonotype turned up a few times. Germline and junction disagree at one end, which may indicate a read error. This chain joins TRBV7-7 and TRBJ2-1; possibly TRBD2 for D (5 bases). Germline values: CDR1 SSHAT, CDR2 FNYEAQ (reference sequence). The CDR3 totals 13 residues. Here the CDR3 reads CASSFGLNNEQFF. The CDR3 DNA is TGTGCTAGCAGCTTCGGACTGAACAATGAGCAGTTCTTC.

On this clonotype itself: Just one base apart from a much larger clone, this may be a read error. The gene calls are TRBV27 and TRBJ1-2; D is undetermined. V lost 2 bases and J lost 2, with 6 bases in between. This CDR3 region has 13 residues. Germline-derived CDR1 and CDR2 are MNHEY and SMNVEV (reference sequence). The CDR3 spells CASSLLRNYGYTF. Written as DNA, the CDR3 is TGTGCCAGCAGTTTACTCCGCAACTATGGCTACACCTTC.

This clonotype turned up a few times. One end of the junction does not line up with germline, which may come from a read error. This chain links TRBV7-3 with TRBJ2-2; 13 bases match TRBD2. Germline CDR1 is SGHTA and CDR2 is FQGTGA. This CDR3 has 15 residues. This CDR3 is CACSPLGTSGEELFF. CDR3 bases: TGTGCCTGCAGCCCGCTTGGGACTAGCGGGGAGGAGCTGTTTTTT.

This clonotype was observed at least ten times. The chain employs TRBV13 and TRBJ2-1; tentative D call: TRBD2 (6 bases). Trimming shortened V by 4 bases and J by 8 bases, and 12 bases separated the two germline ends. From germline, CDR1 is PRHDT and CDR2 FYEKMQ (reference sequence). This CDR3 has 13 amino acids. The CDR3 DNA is TGTGCCAGCAGCTCGCTAGCGTACCATGAGCAGTTCTTC. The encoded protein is CASSSLAYHEQFF.

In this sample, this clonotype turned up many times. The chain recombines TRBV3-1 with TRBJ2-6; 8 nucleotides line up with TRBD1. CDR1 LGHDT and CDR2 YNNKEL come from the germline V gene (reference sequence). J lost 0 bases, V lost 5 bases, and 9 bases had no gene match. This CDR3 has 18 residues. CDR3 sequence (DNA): TGTGCCAGCAGCGACCGGGACAGGTCCCTCTCTGGGGCCAACGTCCTGACTTTC. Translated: CASSDRDRSLSGANVLTF.

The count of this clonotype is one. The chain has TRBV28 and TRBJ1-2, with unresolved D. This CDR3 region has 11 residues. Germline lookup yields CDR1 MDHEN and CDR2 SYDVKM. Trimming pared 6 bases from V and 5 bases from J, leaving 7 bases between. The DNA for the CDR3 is TGTGCCAGCAGAGGGTTATATGGCTACACCTTC. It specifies CASRGLYGYTF.

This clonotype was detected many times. CDR3: CASTGLAATYEQYF. In DNA, the CDR3 is TGTGCCAGCACCGGACTAGCGGCAACCTACGAGCAGTACTTC. The chain is built from TRBV6-2 or TRBV6-3 and TRBJ2-7, with TRBD2 matching over 10 bases. V was clipped by 7 bases and J by 2 bases; unmatched bases: 5. The CDR3 has 14 amino acids. The germline V gene has CDR1 MNHEY and CDR2 SVGEGT.

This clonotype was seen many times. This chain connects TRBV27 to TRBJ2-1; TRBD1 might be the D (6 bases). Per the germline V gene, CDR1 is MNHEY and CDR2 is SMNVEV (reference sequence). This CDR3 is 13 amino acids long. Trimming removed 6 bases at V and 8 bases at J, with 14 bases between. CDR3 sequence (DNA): TGTGCCAGCAGAGGGCAGGGGAAGGATGAGCAGTTCTTC. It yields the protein CASRGQGKDEQFF.

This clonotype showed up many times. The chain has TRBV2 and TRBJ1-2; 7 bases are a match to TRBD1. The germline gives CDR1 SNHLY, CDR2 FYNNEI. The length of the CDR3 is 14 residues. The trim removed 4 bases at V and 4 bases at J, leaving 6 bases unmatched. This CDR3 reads CASSVGDRFYGYTF. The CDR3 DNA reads TGTGCCAGCAGTGTCGGGGACAGATTCTATGGCTACACCTTC.

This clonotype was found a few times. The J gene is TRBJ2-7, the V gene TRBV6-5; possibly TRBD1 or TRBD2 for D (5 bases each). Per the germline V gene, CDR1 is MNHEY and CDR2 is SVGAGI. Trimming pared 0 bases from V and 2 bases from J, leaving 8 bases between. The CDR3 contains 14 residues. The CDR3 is CASSYSGPTYEQYF. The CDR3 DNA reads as TGTGCCAGCAGTTACTCGGGACCCACCTACGAGCAGTACTTC.

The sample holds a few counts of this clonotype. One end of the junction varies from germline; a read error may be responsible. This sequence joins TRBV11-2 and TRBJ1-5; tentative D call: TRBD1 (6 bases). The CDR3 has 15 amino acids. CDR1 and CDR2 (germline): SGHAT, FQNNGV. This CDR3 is CASSLGGIGNQPQQF. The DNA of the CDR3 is TGTGCCAGCAGCTTGGGGGGCATAGGCAATCAGCCCCAGCAATTT.

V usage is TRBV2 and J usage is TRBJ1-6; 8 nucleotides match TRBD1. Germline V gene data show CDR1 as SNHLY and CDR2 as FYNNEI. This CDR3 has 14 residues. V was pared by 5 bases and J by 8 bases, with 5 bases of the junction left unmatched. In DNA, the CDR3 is TGTGCCAGCAGTCGGACAGGGACCCATTCACCCCTCCACTTT. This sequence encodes CASSRTGTHSPLHF.

The DNA for the CDR3 is TGCGCCAGCAGCACCTACCGGGACAGGTCGAACAATGAGCAGTTCTTC. It translates to CASSTYRDRSNNEQFF. This chain connects TRBV5-1 to TRBJ2-1, with TRBD1 identical over 8 bases. The CDR3 runs to 16 residues. The germline V gene encodes CDR1 SGHRS and CDR2 YFSETQ. Unmatched junction bases numbered 11, after V lost 4 bases and J lost 5 bases.

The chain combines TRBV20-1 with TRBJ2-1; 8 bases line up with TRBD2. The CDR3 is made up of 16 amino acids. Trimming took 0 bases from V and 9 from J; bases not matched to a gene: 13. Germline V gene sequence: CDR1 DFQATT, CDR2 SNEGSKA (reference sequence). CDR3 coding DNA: TGCAGTGCTAGAGATGAGGTAGCGGGATGGTTGGGTGAGCAGTTCTTC. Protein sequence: CSARDEVAGWLGEQFF.

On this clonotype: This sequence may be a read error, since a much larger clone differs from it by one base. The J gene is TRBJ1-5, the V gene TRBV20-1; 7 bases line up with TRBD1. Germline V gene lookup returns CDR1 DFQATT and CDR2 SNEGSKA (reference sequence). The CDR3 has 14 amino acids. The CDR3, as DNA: TGCAGTGCCAGAACGGACAGGCCCAATCGGCCCCAGCATTTT. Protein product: CSARTDRPNRPQHF.

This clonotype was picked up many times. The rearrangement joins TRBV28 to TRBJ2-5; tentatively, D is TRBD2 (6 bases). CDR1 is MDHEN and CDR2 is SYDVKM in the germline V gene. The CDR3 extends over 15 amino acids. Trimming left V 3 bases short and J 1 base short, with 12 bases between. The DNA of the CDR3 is TGTGCCAGCAGTTTGACGGGAGCAACCCAAGAGACCCAGTACTTC. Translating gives CASSLTGATQETQYF. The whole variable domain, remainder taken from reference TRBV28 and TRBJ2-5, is DVKVTQSSRYLVKRTGEKVFLECVQDMDHENMFWYRQDPGLGLRLIYFSYDVKMKEKGDIPEGYSVSREKKERFSLILESASTNQTSMYLCASSLTGATQETQYFGPGTRLLVL.

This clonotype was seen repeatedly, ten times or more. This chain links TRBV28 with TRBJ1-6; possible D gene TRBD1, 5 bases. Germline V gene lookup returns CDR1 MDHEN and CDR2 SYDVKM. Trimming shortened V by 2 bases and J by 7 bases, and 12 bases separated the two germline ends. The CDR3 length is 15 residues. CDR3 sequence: CASSLLLGGNSPLHF. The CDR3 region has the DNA TGTGCCAGCAGTTTACTACTGGGGGGGAATTCACCCCTCCACTTT.

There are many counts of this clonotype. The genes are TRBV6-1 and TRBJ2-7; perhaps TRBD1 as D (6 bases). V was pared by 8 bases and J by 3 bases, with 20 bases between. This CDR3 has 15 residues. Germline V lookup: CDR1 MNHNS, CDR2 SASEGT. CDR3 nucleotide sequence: TGTGCCAGCGGGAACAGGGTGGGATCTCTCTACGAGCAGTACTTC. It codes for CASGNRVGSLYEQYF.

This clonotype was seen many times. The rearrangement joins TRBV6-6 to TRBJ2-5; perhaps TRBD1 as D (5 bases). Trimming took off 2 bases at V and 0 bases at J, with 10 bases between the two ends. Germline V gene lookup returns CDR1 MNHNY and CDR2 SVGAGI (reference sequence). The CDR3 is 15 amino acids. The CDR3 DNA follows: TGTGCCAGCAGTTACCTGACAGCCCACCAAGAGACCCAGTACTTC. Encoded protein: CASSYLTAHQETQYF.